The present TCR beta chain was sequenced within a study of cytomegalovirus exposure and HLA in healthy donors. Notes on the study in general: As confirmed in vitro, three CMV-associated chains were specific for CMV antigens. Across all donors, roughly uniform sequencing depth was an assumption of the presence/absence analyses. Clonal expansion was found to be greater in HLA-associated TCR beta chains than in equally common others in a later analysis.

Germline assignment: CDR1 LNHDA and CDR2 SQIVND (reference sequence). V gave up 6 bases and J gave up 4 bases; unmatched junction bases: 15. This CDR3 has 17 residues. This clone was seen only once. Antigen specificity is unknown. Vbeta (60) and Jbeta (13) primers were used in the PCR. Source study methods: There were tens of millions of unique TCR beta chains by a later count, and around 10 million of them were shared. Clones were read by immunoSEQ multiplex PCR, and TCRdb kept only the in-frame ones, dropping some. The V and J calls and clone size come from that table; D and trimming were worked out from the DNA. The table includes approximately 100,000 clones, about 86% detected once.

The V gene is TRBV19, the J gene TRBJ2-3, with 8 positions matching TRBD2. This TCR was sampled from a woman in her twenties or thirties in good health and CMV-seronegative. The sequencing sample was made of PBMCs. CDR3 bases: TGTGCCAGTAGCCTCTCTATCTCGGGAGGGGGATCAGATACGCAGTATTTT. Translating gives CASSLSISGGGSDTQYF.